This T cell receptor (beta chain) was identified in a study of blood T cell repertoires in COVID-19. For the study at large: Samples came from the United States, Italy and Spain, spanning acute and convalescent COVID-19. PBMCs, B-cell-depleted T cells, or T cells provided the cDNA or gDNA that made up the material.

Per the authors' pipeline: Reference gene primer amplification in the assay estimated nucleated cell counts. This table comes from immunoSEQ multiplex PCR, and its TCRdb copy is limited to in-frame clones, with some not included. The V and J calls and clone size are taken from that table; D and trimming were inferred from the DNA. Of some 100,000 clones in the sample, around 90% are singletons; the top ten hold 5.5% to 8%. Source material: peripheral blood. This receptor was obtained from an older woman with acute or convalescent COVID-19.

CDR3 sequence (DNA): TGTGCCAGCGGCTCGTACTACGAGCAGTACTTC. This codes for CASGSYYEQYF. This chain links TRBV9 with TRBJ2-7; D remains ambiguous. Germline CDR1 is SGDLS and CDR2 is YYNGEE. The V end was cut by 7 bases, the J end by 3 bases, with 8 bases between. This CDR3 spans 11 amino acids. Looking up the rest from reference TRBV9 and TRBJ2-7 gives the full variable domain: DSGVTQTPKHLITATGQRVTLRCSPRSGDLSVYWYQQSLDQGLQFLIQYYNGEERAKGNILERFSAQQFPDLHSELNLSSLELGDSALYFCASGSYYEQYFGPGTRLTVT.